The T cell receptor beta chain under discussion was sequenced for a study of T cells in Graves' hyperthyroidism and ophthalmopathy. TCR beta CDR3 region amplification was performed from RNA transcripts. Primed by the HTBI set, a first-round RT-PCR was run on the TCR CDR3. TCRdb re-derived calls from the multiplex PCR reads in MiXCR, one entry per CDR3 protein. This table holds hundreds of thousands of distinct CDR3 sequences, 45% found once. Germline values: CDR1 MNHNY, CDR2 SVGAGI (reference sequence). The CDR3 length is 14 residues. The junction had 5 bases not matched to a gene; V was cut back by 6 bases and J by 3 bases. Study results and limitations: Appearing also in blood were most of the thyroid clonotypes expanded above 0.001.

Diagnosing involved the use of clinical symptoms, serum thyroxine and TRAb, thyroid ultrasound and orbital computed tomography. A word on this clonotype: Antigen unknown.

The clonotype comes from an adult man with Graves' disease, either hyperthyroidism or ophthalmopathy (not recorded which). The chain joins TRBV6-6 to TRBJ1-5; 7 bases are a match to TRBD1. The specimen sequenced was peripheral blood or thyroid tissue (not recorded which). The CDR3 is CASRGTATNQPQHF. In nucleotides, the CDR3 is TGTGCCAGCAGGGGGACAGCGACCAATCAGCCCCAGCATTTT.